This entry describes one TCR beta chain. This sample is part of a study of blood T cell repertoires in COVID-19. Study summary: Sites in the United States, Italy and Spain provided acute and convalescent COVID-19 samples. In each case, the material was cDNA or gDNA derived from T cells, B-cell-depleted T cells, or PBMCs.

In the authors' methods: Amplification of reference gene primers provided the estimated nucleated cell counts. Method: immunoSEQ multiplex PCR; TCRdb's copy keeps in-frame clones and lacks some. From that table come the V and J calls and clone size; the DNA was used to work out D and trimming. The sample has approximately 41,000 clones; under 90% are singletons. V was clipped by 2 bases and J by 5 bases, with 15 bases between them. This CDR3 is built from 15 residues. The germline V gene encodes CDR1 LGHDT and CDR2 YNNKEL (reference sequence). The chain has TRBV3-1 (or the pseudogene TRBV3-2) and TRBJ1-1; possible D gene TRBD1, 5 bases. The sample taken for sequencing was peripheral blood. The clonotype was recovered from a man between 45 and 60 years old with active COVID-19. The CDR3 protein is CASSQPGLMSTEAFF. In nucleotides, the CDR3 is TGTGCCAGCAGCCAACCAGGGCTTATGTCAACTGAAGCTTTCTTT.